Below, 27 T cell receptor beta chains from the same sample are listed, as sequenced in a study of CD8 T cells in ankylosing spondylitis. TCRdb re-derived calls from the 5' RACE reads in MiXCR, one entry per CDR3 protein. The top ten clones hold 7.8% of a sample with 250,000 to 300,000 distinct CDR3 sequences, around 20% of them seen once. Specimen: blood, either unsorted or a sorted T cell fraction (not recorded which). The receptors here all came from a male donor with ankylosing spondylitis or in good health (not recorded which).

V usage is TRBV11-1 and J usage is TRBJ2-2; 8 bases map to TRBD1. The ends lost 0 bases at V and 3 bases at J; junction bases unmatched: 9. This CDR3 is 18 amino acids long. Germline V gene sequence: CDR1 SGHAT, CDR2 FQDESV (reference sequence). This CDR3 reads CASSLAAGQARDTGELFF. CDR3 DNA sequence: TGTGCCAGCAGCTTAGCGGCGGGACAGGCGAGGGACACCGGGGAGCTGTTTTTT.

The chain couples TRBV29-1 to TRBJ1-1; weak D call: TRBD1 (6 bases). The CDR3 length is 13 residues. The germline gives CDR1 SQVTM, CDR2 ANQGSEA. Trimming cost V 4 bases and J 1 base, with 10 bases left between them. The CDR3 is CSVADSQNTEAFF. CDR3 nucleotides: TGCAGCGTTGCGGACAGTCAGAACACTGAAGCTTTCTTT.

The chain is built from TRBV10-3 and TRBJ2-1; 16 nucleotides line up with TRBD2. The CDR3 is 18 amino acids. V was pared by 4 bases and J by 6 bases, with 9 bases of the junction left unmatched. Germline-derived CDR1 and CDR2 are ENHRY and SYGVKD. The CDR3 bases are TGTGCCATCAGTGGGGGGACTAGCGGGAGGGCCGTCTCCAATGAGCAGTTCTTC. Protein: CAISGGTSGRAVSNEQFF.

The gene calls are TRBV5-1 and TRBJ2-3, with a possible D match to TRBD1 (6 bases). The CDR3 loop spans 15 amino acids. CDR1 and CDR2 (germline): SGHRS, YFSETQ. V gave up 4 bases and J gave up 0 bases, with 12 bases separating them. This chain's CDR3 is CASSAQGPSTDTQYF. In DNA form, the CDR3 reads TGCGCCAGCAGCGCCCAGGGGCCCAGCACAGATACGCAGTATTTT.

This clonotype has only a few counts. The chain links TRBV4-1 to TRBJ1-1; TRBD1 matches 8 bases. The junction had 4 bases not matched to a gene; V was cut back by 7 bases and J by 0 bases. Germline CDR1 and CDR2: MGHRA and YSYEKL. This CDR3 spans 14 amino acids. The CDR3 sequence is CASTQGALNTEAFF. CDR3 DNA sequence: TGCGCCAGCACCCAGGGGGCCCTGAACACTGAAGCTTTCTTT.

This clonotype showed up just a few times. The chain couples TRBV5-1 to TRBJ1-3; D remains ambiguous. V lost 0 bases to trimming and J lost 2 bases, with 9 bases between them. The germline V gene encodes CDR1 SGHRS and CDR2 YFSETQ. This CDR3 contains 15 residues. CDR3 sequence (DNA): TGCGCCAGCAGCTTGGGGGCTAGGACTGGAAACACCATATATTTT. Translation: CASSLGARTGNTIYF.

The rearrangement links TRBV20-1 to TRBJ1-5; D possibly corresponds to TRBD1 (6 bases). Trimming removed 4 bases from V and 6 bases from J, with 16 bases in between. This CDR3 comprises 14 residues. Germline CDR1 reads DFQATT; CDR2 reads SNEGSKA (reference sequence). The CDR3 DNA follows: TGCAGTGCTACAGCCTCAGGGGTTGCTCAGCCCCAGCATTTT. Its protein is CSATASGVAQPQHF.

The table lists this clonotype with a few counts. The chain combines TRBV10-3 with TRBJ2-2; D uncertain. Germline V gene sequence: CDR1 ENHRY, CDR2 SYGVKD. V was shortened by 4 bases and J by 4 bases, with 13 bases between the two germline ends. The CDR3 has 15 amino acids. The CDR3 region is CAISARHPSTGELFF. CDR3 nucleotide sequence: TGTGCCATCAGTGCGAGACACCCGAGCACCGGGGAGCTGTTTTTT.

This chain connects TRBV19 to TRBJ1-6; D remains ambiguous. The CDR3 is made up of 15 amino acids. The V and J ends lost 6 bases and 0 bases respectively, with 9 bases between them. In germline, CDR1 is LNHDA, CDR2 SQIVND (reference sequence). The CDR3 DNA follows: TGTGCCAGTAGGACCTCTAGCTCCTATAATTCACCCCTCCACTTT. Its translation: CASRTSSSYNSPLHF. The whole variable domain, remainder taken from reference TRBV19 and TRBJ1-6, is DGGITQSPKYLFRKEGQNVTLSCEQNLNHDAMYWYRQDPGQGLRLIYYSQIVNDFQKGDIAEGYSVSREKKESFPLTVTSAQKNPTAFYLCASRTSSSYNSPLHFGNGTRLTVT.

This clonotype was observed a handful of times. The chain is built from TRBV10-3 and TRBJ1-6; possibly TRBD1 for D (5 bases). V was shortened by 5 bases and J by 7 bases, with 12 bases between the two germline ends. Germline CDR1 is ENHRY and CDR2 is SYGVKD. The CDR3 extends over 14 amino acids. CDR3 bases: TGTGCCATCAGTAGTGGGACCGCGAATTCACCCCTCCACTTT. It is translated as CAISSGTANSPLHF.

V gene TRBV18 combines with J gene TRBJ1-5, with TRBD1 matching over 10 bases. CDR1 and CDR2 from the germline V gene are KGHSH and LQKENI. The CDR3 extends over 14 amino acids. V lost 6 bases, J lost 6 bases, and 5 bases stayed unmatched. This CDR3 is CASSRQGAGQPQHF. As DNA, the CDR3 is TGTGCCAGCTCTAGACAGGGGGCGGGTCAGCCCCAGCATTTT.

The chain carries TRBV12-3 or TRBV12-4 and TRBJ2-5; D remains unclear. V lost 1 base to trimming and J lost 7 bases, with 13 bases between them. The CDR3 spans 14 residues. In nucleotides, the CDR3 is TGTGCCAGCAGTTTAGAGGCCCCCATAGGGACCCAGTACTTC. Translated, it gives CASSLEAPIGTQYF.

This clonotype has a count of ten or more. The V call is TRBV20-1, the J call TRBJ2-5; a weak D match, TRBD1 (5 bases). Germline CDR1 DFQATT, CDR2 SNEGSKA (reference sequence). V lost 4 bases to trimming and J lost 3 bases, with 9 bases between them. The CDR3 runs 12 residues. The chain's CDR3 is CSAIQDKETQYF. The CDR3 DNA is TGCAGTGCTATACAGGATAAAGAGACCCAGTACTTC.

The V and J genes are TRBV11-2 and TRBJ1-4; D is undetermined. Germline CDR1 reads SGHAT; CDR2 reads FQNNGV. V lost 3 bases to trimming and J lost 10 bases, with 15 bases between them. This CDR3 is built from 14 residues. The chain's CDR3 is CASSFRTQSGKLFF. In DNA form, the CDR3 reads TGTGCCAGCAGCTTCAGGACTCAATCGGGAAAACTGTTTTTT.

J is TRBJ1-5 and V is TRBV12-3 or TRBV12-4, with a tentative D call TRBD1 (6 bases). Deletions cut 3 bases from V and 4 bases from J, with 13 bases between. This CDR3 region has 15 residues. CDR3 nucleotide sequence: TGTGCCAGCAGTTTCGGACAGTCGACTAATCAGCCCCAGCATTTT. This encodes CASSFGQSTNQPQHF.

This clonotype has only a few counts. V gene TRBV27 combines with J gene TRBJ1-4, with D possibly TRBD1 on 5 matching bases. Germline V lookup: CDR1 MNHEY, CDR2 SMNVEV (reference sequence). This CDR3 spans 14 amino acids. V was trimmed by 8 bases and J by 8 bases, leaving 18 bases between them. DNA for the CDR3: TGTGCCAGCTCTCTAGGGGTTAAAGACGAAAAACTGTTTTTT. Its translation is CASSLGVKDEKLFF.

This chain joins TRBV5-1 and TRBJ2-5; 8 nucleotides line up with TRBD1. The CDR3 has 18 residues. In germline, CDR1 is SGHRS, CDR2 YFSETQ. Trimming removed 3 bases from V and 0 bases from J; junction bases left unmatched: 13. CDR3 sequence (DNA): TGCGCCAGCAGCTACACTGGACAGGGCCCAAACAACCAAGAGACCCAGTACTTC. Translation: CASSYTGQGPNNQETQYF.

This clonotype came up many times. The genes are TRBV20-1 and TRBJ1-4; weak D call: TRBD1 (5 bases). In germline, CDR1 is DFQATT, CDR2 SNEGSKA (reference sequence). There are 13 residues in the CDR3. V lost 5 bases and J 8 bases, leaving 15 bases between the germline ends. The CDR3 nucleotides read TGCAGTGCTGGGACGATTGGAGGCGAAAAACTGTTTTTT. It translates to CSAGTIGGEKLFF.

This rearrangement joins TRBV19 to TRBJ1-2; weak D call: TRBD1 (5 bases). CDR3 length equals 15 residues. Trimming removed 4 bases from V and 2 bases from J, with 14 bases in between. Germline lookup yields CDR1 LNHDA and CDR2 SQIVND (reference sequence). The CDR3 DNA sequence: TGTGCCAGTAGTACCGCTGCAGGGCAGAACTATGGCTACACCTTC. As protein: CASSTAAGQNYGYTF.

The chain links TRBV20-1 to TRBJ1-6; D remains ambiguous. CDR3 length equals 17 residues. V lost 0 bases to trimming and J lost 0 bases, with 12 bases between them. Germline V lookup: CDR1 DFQATT, CDR2 SNEGSKA (reference sequence). CDR3 sequence reads: CSARDLRTSSYNSPLHF. The CDR3 DNA sequence: TGCAGTGCTAGAGATTTGCGGACGAGCTCCTATAATTCACCCCTCCACTTT.

The chain links TRBV7-3 to TRBJ2-1; D possibly matches TRBD1 or TRBD2 (5 bases each). Trimming pared 0 bases from V and 7 bases from J, leaving 13 bases between. This CDR3 region has 15 residues. Germline assignment: CDR1 SGHTA and CDR2 FQGTGA. The CDR3 loop is CASSLTAGWGNEQFF. In nucleotides, the CDR3 is TGTGCCAGCAGCTTAACGGCAGGTTGGGGGAATGAGCAGTTCTTC.

This clonotype was seen only a few times. V usage is TRBV10-3 and J usage is TRBJ1-5, with D tentatively TRBD1 (5 bases). Trimming removed 4 bases at V and 1 base at J, with 5 bases between. Germline V gene lookup returns CDR1 ENHRY and CDR2 SYGVKD. This CDR3 has 13 amino acids. Here the CDR3 reads CAISGGSNQPQHF. The CDR3 DNA reads TGTGCCATCAGTGGGGGCAGCAATCAGCCCCAGCATTTT.

This clonotype was detected only a few times. The chain carries TRBV29-1 and TRBJ2-5, with a tentative D call TRBD2 (6 bases). From germline, CDR1 is SQVTM and CDR2 ANQGSEA. The CDR3 spans 14 residues. V was pared by 0 bases and J by 0 bases, with 8 bases between. As DNA, the CDR3 is TGCAGCGTTGAAGACAGGGAGGACCAAGAGACCCAGTACTTC. This sequence encodes CSVEDREDQETQYF.

The rearrangement links TRBV19 to TRBJ2-1, with D tentatively TRBD2 (6 bases). The germline V gene encodes CDR1 LNHDA and CDR2 SQIVND (reference sequence). CDR3 length equals 15 residues. V was pared by 10 bases and J by 6 bases, with 22 bases between. The CDR3 coding sequence is TGTGCCACGAAACCTAGTGGGGGGATCGTCAATGAGCAGTTCTTC. Protein product: CATKPSGGIVNEQFF.

This chain connects TRBV5-6 to TRBJ2-7; the D gene is possibly TRBD1 (5 bases). The V and J ends lost 3 bases and 0 bases respectively, with 13 bases between them. This CDR3 is built from 15 residues. Per the germline V gene, CDR1 is SGHDT and CDR2 is YYEEEE. The CDR3 reads CASSSVDSSSYEQYV. The CDR3 DNA sequence: TGTGCCAGCAGCTCAGTTGACAGTAGCTCCTACGAGCAGTACGTC.

In the case of this clonotype: A single base separates this from a much larger clone, so it may be a read error. The chain couples TRBV12-3 or TRBV12-4 to TRBJ2-5; D not certain. Trimming left V 3 bases short and J 0 bases short, with 2 bases between. CDR3 length: 12 residues. CDR3 sequence reads: CASSFYQETQYF. The CDR3 region has the DNA TGTGCCAGCAGTTTTTACCAAGAGACCCAGTACTTC.

The V call is TRBV20-1, the J call TRBJ1-5; no definite D call. Germline loops: CDR1 DFQATT, CDR2 SNEGSKA (reference sequence). CDR3 length equals 14 residues. Between the trimmed V and J ends, which lost 3 bases and 1 base, there was a span of 10 bases. CDR3 residues: CSASRRTSNQPQHF. The CDR3, as DNA: TGCAGTGCTAGCCGCAGGACCAGCAATCAGCCCCAGCATTTT.